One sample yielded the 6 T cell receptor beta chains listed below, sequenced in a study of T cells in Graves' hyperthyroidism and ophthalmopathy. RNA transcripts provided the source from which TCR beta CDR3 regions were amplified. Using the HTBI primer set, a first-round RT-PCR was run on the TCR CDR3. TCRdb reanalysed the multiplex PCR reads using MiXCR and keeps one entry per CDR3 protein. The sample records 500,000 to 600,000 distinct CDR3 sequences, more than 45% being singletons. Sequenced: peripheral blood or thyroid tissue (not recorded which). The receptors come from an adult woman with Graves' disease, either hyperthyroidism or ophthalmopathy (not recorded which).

The CDR3 sequence: CASSLGGGLAYEQYF. CDR3 nucleotide sequence: TGTGCCAGCAGCTTAGGCGGGGGGCTTGCCTACGAGCAGTACTTC. This rearrangement joins TRBV11-2 to TRBJ2-7; 8 bases fit TRBD2. CDR1 is SGHAT and CDR2 is FQNNGV in the germline V gene. This CDR3 is built from 15 residues. Unmatched junction bases numbered 4, after V lost 1 base and J lost 2 bases.

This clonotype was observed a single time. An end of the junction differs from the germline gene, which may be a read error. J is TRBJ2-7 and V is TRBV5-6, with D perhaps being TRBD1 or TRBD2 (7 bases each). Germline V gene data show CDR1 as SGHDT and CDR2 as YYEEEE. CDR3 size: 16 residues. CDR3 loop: CASSYQRQGGTREQYF. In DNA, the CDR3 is TGCGCCAGCAGCTACCAGCGACAGGGAGGGACGCGGGAGCAGTACTTC.

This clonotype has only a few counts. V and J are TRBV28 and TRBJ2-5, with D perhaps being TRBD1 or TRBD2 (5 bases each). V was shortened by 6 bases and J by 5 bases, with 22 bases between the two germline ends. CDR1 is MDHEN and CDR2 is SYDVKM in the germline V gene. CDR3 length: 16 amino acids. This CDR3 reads CASRPRTRRQGETQYF. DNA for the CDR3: TGTGCCAGCAGACCTCGGACTCGAAGGCAGGGTGAGACCCAGTACTTC.

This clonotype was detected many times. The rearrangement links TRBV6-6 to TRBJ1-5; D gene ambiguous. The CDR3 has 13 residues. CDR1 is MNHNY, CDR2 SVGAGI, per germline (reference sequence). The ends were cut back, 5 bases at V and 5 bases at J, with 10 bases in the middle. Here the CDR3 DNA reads TGTGCCAGCAGTAAACGGACGGATCAGCCCCAGCATTTT. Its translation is CASSKRTDQPQHF.

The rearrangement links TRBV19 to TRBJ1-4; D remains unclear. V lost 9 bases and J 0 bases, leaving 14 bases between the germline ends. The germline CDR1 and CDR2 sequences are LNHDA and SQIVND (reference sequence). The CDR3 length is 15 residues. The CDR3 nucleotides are TGTGCCAGCAGCGCACGACTAGCAACTAATGAAAAACTGTTTTTT. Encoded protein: CASSARLATNEKLFF.

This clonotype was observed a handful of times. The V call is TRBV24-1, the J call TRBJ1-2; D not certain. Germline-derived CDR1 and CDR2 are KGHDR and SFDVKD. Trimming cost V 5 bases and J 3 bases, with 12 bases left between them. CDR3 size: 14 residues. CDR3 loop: CATSGVNPDYGYTF. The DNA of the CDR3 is TGTGCCACCAGTGGTGTAAACCCCGACTATGGCTACACCTTC.